This T cell receptor beta chain is drawn from a study of cytomegalovirus exposure and HLA in healthy donors. As for the study in general: An early release of data contained roughly 90 million unique TCRs, which came from HLA-typed donors.

There are 14 residues in the CDR3. Trimming left V 6 bases short and J 6 bases short, with 15 bases between. The germline V gene encodes CDR1 LGHNT and CDR2 FRNRAP. A multiplex PCR was run with 60 Vbeta primers and 13 Jbeta primers. Data came from immunoSEQ multiplex PCR; TCRdb stores just in-frame clones and leaves some out. Seen here are around 190,000 clones, around three quarters observed once, and the top ten hold around 0.69%. This sequence originates from a woman aged 40-49 years in good health and CMV-seronegative. J is TRBJ1-5 and V is TRBV12-5, with D uncertain. The sequenced material came from PBMCs. CDR3 region: CASGHLMGSQPQHF. Written as DNA, the CDR3 is TGTGCTAGTGGCCACCTCATGGGCAGTCAGCCCCAGCATTTT.